Following are 6 T cell receptor beta chains from one sample sequenced in a study of shared clonotypes between healthy human individuals. Clones were sequenced by immunoSEQ multiplex PCR, and TCRdb holds only the in-frame ones, with some missing. The sample lists about 2,500,000 clones, roughly 92% occurring once. The specimen sequenced was naive CD4+ T cells sorted from blood. Described subset: CD45RA+ positively selected. The receptors shown here come from a young man in good health.

The CDR3 nucleotides are TGCGCCAGCAGCCAGACTAGCCCCACCGGGGAGCTGTTTTTT. Its protein is CASSQTSPTGELFF. This chain links TRBV4-1 with TRBJ2-2; 7 positions match TRBD2. V shed 3 bases, J shed 4 bases, and the junction held 2 bases outside the gene matches. The CDR3 sequence is 14 residues long. Germline CDR1 and CDR2: MGHRA and YSYEKL.

This rearrangement joins TRBV10-3 to TRBJ1-2; D is perhaps TRBD1 (5 bases). Looked up from germline, CDR1 is ENHRY and CDR2 is SYGVKD. The CDR3 consists of 15 residues. Between the trimmed V and J ends, which lost 0 bases and 7 bases, there was a span of 15 bases. Here the CDR3 DNA reads TGTGCCATCAGTGAGTCGATCGCGGCAGGGCTTGGCTACACCTTC. It specifies CAISESIAAGLGYTF.

The chain couples TRBV5-1 to TRBJ1-2; TRBD1 aligns across 11 bases. With 2 bases clipped from V and 5 bases from J, the junction kept 14 bases outside the gene matches. CDR1 and CDR2 (germline): SGHRS, YFSETQ. The CDR3 has 18 amino acids. CDR3: CASSFSGQGAVGLYGYTF. The CDR3 region has the DNA TGCGCCAGCAGCTTCAGCGGACAGGGGGCGGTCGGGCTATATGGCTACACCTTC.

V is TRBV28 and J is TRBJ2-7; TRBD1 agrees at 8 bases. This CDR3 is built from 13 residues. Germline assignment: CDR1 MDHEN and CDR2 SYDVKM. The ends lost 5 bases at V and 6 bases at J; junction bases unmatched: 6. CDR3 sequence (DNA): TGTGCCAGCAGTAGTGAACAGGGGGGCGAGCAGTACTTC. Residues: CASSSEQGGEQYF.

V is TRBV5-4 and J is TRBJ2-1; weak D call: TRBD1 (5 bases). The germline V gene encodes CDR1 SGHNT and CDR2 YYREEE (reference sequence). This CDR3 comprises 15 residues. V gave up 0 bases and J gave up 6 bases, with 13 bases separating them. As DNA, the CDR3 is TGTGCCAGCAGCTTGGGGAGTCAGGGTTCCAATGAGCAGTTCTTC. This translates into CASSLGSQGSNEQFF.

The chain joins TRBV27 to TRBJ2-2; D may be TRBD1 (6 bases). V gave up 6 bases and J gave up 3 bases, with 17 bases separating them. This CDR3 spans 16 amino acids. Looked up from germline, CDR1 is MNHEY and CDR2 is SMNVEV (reference sequence). The DNA of the CDR3 is TGTGCCAGCAGCCACCTAGTGGGGGCCGACACCGGGGAGCTGTTTTTT. It translates to CASSHLVGADTGELFF.